This T cell receptor (beta chain) was obtained from a study of blood T cell repertoires in COVID-19. A few counts support this clone. TCRdb keeps only in-frame clones here, not all; method: immunoSEQ multiplex PCR. The sample gives about 190,000 clones, about nine tenths of which show up once; around 6.6% is in the top ten. Sample: peripheral blood. The receptor comes from a man between 35 and 55 years old with acute or convalescent COVID-19.

As DNA, the CDR3 is TGTGCCATCAGGCCACAACTTACGAGGGGGTACTATGGCTACACCTTC. Protein: CAIRPQLTRGYYGYTF. The chain has TRBV10-3 and TRBJ1-2; a possible D gene is TRBD1 (6 bases). Germline lookup yields CDR1 ENHRY and CDR2 SYGVKD. Trimming cost V 6 bases and J 3 bases, with 20 bases left between them. The CDR3 has 16 amino acids.